This section outlines one T cell receptor (beta chain) sequence together with its context. Per the original methods: The authors estimated nucleated cell counts from reference gene primer amplification. The protocol was immunoSEQ multiplex PCR, while the TCRdb copy is restricted to in-frame clones and leaves out a portion. From that table come the V and J calls and clone size; the DNA was used to work out D and trimming. The sample holds roughly 250,000 clones, over 70% seen once. The data were obtained in a study of blood T cell repertoires in COVID-19. Study-wide background: COVID-19 samples from acute and convalescent phases originated in the United States, Italy and Spain.

This CDR3 comprises 17 residues. J was trimmed by 2 bases and V by 4 bases; bases with no gene match: 8. Per the germline V gene, CDR1 is SGDLS and CDR2 is YYNGEE. Sequenced material: peripheral blood. The chain couples TRBV9 to TRBJ2-6; 8 bases agree with TRBD1. The clonotype was recovered from a woman of 80 years or more with acute or convalescent COVID-19. DNA for the CDR3: TGTGCCAGCAGCCCCAGACAGGGGATGACTGGGGCCAACGTCCTGACTTTC. Translated: CASSPRQGMTGANVLTF.